This TCR beta chain was sequenced during a study of cytomegalovirus exposure and HLA in healthy donors. Germline CDR1 MNHNS, CDR2 SASEGT. The CDR3 consists of 14 residues. Trimming stripped 1 base from V and 5 bases from J, with 9 bases between. In its sample, this clone was seen a few times. Its antigen remains unknown. Use of 60 Vbeta and 13 Jbeta primers characterized the PCR. Data came from immunoSEQ multiplex PCR; TCRdb stores just in-frame clones and leaves some out. Of fewer than 250,000 clones listed, 77% are singletons. General observations from the study: A prior analysis recorded that most TCR beta V segments were productive about 90% or about 30% of the time. Across HLA loci, a later analysis found differing TCR association rates, with DRB1 most and HLA-C fewest.

The sample taken for sequencing was PBMCs. The TCR comes from a woman in her thirties in good health and CMV-seropositive. The J gene is TRBJ1-5, the V gene TRBV6-1; D not certain. DNA of the CDR3: TGTGCCAGCAGTGAAGTTTCAGGTTATCAGCCCCAGCATTTT. Encoded protein: CASSEVSGYQPQHF.